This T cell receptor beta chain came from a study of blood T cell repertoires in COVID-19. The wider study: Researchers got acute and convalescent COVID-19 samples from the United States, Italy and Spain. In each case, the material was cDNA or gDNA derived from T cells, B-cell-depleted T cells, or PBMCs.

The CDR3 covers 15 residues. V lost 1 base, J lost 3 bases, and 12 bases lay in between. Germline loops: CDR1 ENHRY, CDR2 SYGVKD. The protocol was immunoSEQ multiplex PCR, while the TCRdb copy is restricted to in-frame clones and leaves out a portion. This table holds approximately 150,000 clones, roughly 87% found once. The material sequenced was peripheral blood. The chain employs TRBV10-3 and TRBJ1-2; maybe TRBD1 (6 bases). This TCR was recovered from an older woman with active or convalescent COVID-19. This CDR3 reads CAISEYQGLDYGYTF. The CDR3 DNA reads TGTGCCATCAGTGAGTATCAGGGGCTCGACTATGGCTACACCTTC.